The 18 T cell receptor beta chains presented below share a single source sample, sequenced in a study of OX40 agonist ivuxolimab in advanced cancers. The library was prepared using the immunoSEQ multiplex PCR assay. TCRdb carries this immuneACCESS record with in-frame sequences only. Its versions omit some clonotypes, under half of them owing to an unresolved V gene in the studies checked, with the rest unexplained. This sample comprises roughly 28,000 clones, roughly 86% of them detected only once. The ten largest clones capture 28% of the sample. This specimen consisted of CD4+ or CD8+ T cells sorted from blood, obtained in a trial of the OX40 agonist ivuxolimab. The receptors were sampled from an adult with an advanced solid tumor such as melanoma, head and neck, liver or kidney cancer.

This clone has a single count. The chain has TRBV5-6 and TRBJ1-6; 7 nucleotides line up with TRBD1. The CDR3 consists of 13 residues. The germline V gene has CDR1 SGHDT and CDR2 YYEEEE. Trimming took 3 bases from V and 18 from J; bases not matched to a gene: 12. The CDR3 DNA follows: TGTGCCAGCAGCTCGAATTCCGGGACAGAATACCACTTT. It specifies CASSSNSGTEYHF.

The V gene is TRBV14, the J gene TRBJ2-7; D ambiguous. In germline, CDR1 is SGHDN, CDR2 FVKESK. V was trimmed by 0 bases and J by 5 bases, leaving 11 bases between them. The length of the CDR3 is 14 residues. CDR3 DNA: TGTGCCAGCAGCCAAGATGGCAGTGCAAACGAGCAGTACTTC. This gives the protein CASSQDGSANEQYF.

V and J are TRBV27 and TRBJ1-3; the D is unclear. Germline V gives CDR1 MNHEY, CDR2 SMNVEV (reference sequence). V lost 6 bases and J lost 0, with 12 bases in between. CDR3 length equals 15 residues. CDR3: CASSPDGSSGNTIYF. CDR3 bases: TGTGCCAGCAGCCCGGACGGCTCCTCTGGAAACACCATATATTTT.

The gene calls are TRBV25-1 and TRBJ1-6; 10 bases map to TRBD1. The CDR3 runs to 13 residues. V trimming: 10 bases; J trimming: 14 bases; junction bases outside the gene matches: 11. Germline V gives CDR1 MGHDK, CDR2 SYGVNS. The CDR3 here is CANWGQGKFTLHF. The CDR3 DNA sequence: TGTGCCAATTGGGGACAGGGGAAATTCACCCTCCACTTT.

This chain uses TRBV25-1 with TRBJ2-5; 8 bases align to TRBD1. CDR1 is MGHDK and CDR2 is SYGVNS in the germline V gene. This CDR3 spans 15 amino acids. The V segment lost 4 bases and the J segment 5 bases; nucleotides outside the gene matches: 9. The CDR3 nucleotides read TGTGCCAGCAGTGGCCCGGACAGGGTCTGGGAGACCCAGTACTTC. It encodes CASSGPDRVWETQYF.

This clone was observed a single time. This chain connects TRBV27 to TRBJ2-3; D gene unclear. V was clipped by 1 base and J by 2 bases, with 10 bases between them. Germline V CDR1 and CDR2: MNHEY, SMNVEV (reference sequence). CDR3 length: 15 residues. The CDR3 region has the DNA TGTGCCAGCAGTTTATATCCCGGAGACACAGATACGCAGTATTTT. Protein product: CASSLYPGDTDTQYF.

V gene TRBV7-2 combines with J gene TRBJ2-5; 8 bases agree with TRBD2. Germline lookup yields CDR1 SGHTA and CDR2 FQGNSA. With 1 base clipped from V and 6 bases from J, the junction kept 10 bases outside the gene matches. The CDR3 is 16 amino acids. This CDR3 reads CASSLDLAGSRQTQYF. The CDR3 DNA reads TGTGCCAGCAGCTTAGACTTAGCGGGGAGTCGGCAGACCCAGTACTTC. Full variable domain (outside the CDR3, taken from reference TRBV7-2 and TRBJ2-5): GAGVSQSPSNKVTEKGKDVELRCDPISGHTALYWYRQSLGQGLEFLIYFQGNSAPDKSGLPSDRFSAERTGGSVSTLTIQRTQQEDSAVYLCASSLDLAGSRQTQYFGPGTRLLVL.

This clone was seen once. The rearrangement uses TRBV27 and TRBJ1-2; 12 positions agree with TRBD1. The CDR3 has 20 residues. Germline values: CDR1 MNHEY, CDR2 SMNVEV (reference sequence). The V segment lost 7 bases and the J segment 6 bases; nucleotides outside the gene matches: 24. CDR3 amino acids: CASKPRLPGTGGGEMNGYTF. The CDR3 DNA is TGTGCCAGCAAGCCTCGTCTTCCCGGGACAGGGGGCGGTGAGATGAATGGCTACACCTTC.

The CDR3 spells CASSDSATVGNSPLHF. In nucleotides, the CDR3 is TGTGCCAGCAGTGACTCCGCGACAGTAGGAAACTCACCCCTCCACTTT. The chain couples TRBV6-4 to TRBJ1-6; TRBD1 might be the D (5 bases). V lost 0 bases and J 10 bases, leaving 16 bases between the germline ends. This CDR3 comprises 16 residues. Germline lookup yields CDR1 MRHNA and CDR2 SNTAGT.

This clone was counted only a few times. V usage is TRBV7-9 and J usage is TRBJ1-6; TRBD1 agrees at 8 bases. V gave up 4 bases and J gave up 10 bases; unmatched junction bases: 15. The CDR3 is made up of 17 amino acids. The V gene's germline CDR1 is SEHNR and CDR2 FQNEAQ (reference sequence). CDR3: CASSSHDSTGVGSPLHF. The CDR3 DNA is TGTGCCAGCAGCTCCCACGATTCGACAGGGGTTGGCTCACCCCTCCACTTT.

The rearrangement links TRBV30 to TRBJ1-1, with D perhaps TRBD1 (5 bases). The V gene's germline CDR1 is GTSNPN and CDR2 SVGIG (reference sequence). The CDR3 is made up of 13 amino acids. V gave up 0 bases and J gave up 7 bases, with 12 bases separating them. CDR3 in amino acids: CAWSVDGGIEAFF. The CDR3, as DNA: TGTGCCTGGAGTGTCGACGGGGGTATTGAAGCTTTCTTT.

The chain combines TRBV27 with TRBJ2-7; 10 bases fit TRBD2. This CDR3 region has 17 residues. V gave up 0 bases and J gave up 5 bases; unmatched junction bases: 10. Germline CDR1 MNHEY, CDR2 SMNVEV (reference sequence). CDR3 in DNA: TGTGCCAGCAGTTTATCGCCCTTTAGCGGGGGGAACGACGAGCAGTACTTC. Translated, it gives CASSLSPFSGGNDEQYF.

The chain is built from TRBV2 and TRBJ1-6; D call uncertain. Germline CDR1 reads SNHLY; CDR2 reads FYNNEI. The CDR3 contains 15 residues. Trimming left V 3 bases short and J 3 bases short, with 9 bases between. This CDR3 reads CASSDPRIYNSPLHF. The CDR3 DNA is TGTGCCAGCAGTGATCCTCGGATCTATAATTCACCCCTCCACTTT. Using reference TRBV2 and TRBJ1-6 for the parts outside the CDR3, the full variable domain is EPEVTQTPSHQVTQMGQEVILRCVPISNHLYFYWYRQILGQKVEFLVSFYNNEISEKSEIFDDQFSVERPDGSNFTLKIRSTKLEDSAMYFCASSDPRIYNSPLHFGNGTRLTVT.

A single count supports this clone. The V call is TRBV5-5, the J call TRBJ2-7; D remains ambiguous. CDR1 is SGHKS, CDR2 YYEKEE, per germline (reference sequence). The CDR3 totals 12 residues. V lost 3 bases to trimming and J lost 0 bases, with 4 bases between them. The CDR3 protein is CASSWASYEQYF. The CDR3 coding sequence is TGTGCCAGCAGCTGGGCCTCCTACGAGCAGTACTTC.

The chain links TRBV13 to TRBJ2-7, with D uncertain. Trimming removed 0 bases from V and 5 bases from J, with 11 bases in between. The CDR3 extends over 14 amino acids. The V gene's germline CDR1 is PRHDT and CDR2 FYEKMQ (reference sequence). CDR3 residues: CASSLGSGDDEQYF. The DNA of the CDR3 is TGTGCCAGCAGCTTAGGATCTGGGGATGACGAGCAGTACTTC. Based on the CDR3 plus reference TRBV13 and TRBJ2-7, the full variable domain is AAGVIQSPRHLIKEKRETATLKCYPIPRHDTVYWYQQGPGQDPQFLISFYEKMQSDKGSIPDRFSAQQFSDYHSELNMSSLELGDSALYFCASSLGSGDDEQYFGPGTRLTVT.

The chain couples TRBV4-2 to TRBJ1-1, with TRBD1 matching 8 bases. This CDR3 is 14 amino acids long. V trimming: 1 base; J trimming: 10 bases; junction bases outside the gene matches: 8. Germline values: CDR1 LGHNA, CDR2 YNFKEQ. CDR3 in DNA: TGTGCCAGCAGCCAAGGAGACAGGGGCCCCGGAGCTTTCTTT. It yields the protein CASSQGDRGPGAFF.

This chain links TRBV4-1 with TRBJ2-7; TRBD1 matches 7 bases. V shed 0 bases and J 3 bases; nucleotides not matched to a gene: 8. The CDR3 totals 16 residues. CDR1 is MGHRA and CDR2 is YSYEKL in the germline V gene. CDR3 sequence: CASSQDWTGSYYEQYF. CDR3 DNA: TGCGCCAGCAGCCAAGATTGGACAGGCAGCTACTACGAGCAGTACTTC.

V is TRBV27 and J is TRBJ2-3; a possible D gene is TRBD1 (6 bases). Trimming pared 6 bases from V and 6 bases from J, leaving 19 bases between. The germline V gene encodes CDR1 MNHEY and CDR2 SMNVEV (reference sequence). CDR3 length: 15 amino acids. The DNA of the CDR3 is TGTGCCAGCAGCCTAAAGATCAGGGGAGCGGATACGCAGTATTTT. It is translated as CASSLKIRGADTQYF.